This T cell receptor (beta chain) was obtained from a study of CD8+CD57+ T cells in acquired aplastic anemia. Across the study: The study obtained an average of around 3.4 ug of DNA from sorted CD4+ and CD8+ cells. CD4+ cells from healthy donors averaged approximately 9.8 million reads. General observations from the study: Patients were compared with controls for CD8+ Simpson's diversity, and no significant difference emerged. About 30 CD8+ CDR3 sequences occurred in both the patients and the controls.

Profiling that covered TCR beta VDJ and CDR3 relied on genomic DNA as its template. In TCRdb, the reads were re-called with MiXCR into one record per CDR3 protein. Of some 130,000 distinct CDR3 sequences listed, about 48% are singletons. V shed 1 base and J 3 bases; nucleotides not matched to a gene: 4. CDR1 LNHNV and CDR2 YYDKDF come from the germline V gene (reference sequence). This CDR3 has 15 amino acids. With respect to this clonotype: Its matching antigen is unknown.

The receptor's source is a human donor in good health, serving as a control. The J gene is TRBJ2-7, the V gene TRBV15, with 9 nucleotides matching TRBD2. The sequencing sample was made of sorted CD4+, CD8+, or CD8+CD57+ T cells (not recorded which) from PBMCs. The CDR3 reads CATSRGSSGDYEQYF. In DNA form, the CDR3 reads TGTGCCACCAGCAGAGGGTCTAGCGGGGACTACGAGCAGTACTTC.